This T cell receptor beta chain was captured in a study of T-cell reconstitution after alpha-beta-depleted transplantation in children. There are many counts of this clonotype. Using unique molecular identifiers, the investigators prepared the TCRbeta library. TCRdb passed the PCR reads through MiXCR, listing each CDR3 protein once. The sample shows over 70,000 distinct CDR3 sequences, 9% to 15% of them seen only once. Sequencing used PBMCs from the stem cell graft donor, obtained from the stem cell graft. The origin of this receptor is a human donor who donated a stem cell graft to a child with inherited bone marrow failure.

The chain's CDR3 is CSVEDRGFPEAFF. The DNA of the CDR3 is TGCAGCGTTGAAGACAGGGGTTTCCCTGAAGCTTTCTTT. This sequence joins TRBV29-1 and TRBJ1-1, with a tentative D call TRBD1 (6 bases). CDR3 length: 13 residues. CDR1 and CDR2 (germline): SQVTM, ANQGSEA. Trimming pared 0 bases from V and 6 bases from J, leaving 11 bases between.